Presented here are 20 T cell receptor beta chains from one specimen sequenced in a study of cytomegalovirus exposure and HLA in healthy donors. The PCR contained 60 Vbeta and 13 Jbeta primers. The data were produced by immunoSEQ multiplex PCR, yet TCRdb's version contains in-frame clones alone and is incomplete. The table shows roughly 150,000 clones, with 85% occurring only once. Sequenced: PBMCs. The receptors originated from a boy aged 2-9 years in good health and CMV-seronegative.

The V gene is TRBV6-6, the J gene TRBJ2-6; 8 bases match TRBD1. V gave up 2 bases and J gave up 2 bases; unmatched junction bases: 2. There are 16 residues in the CDR3. The germline gives CDR1 MNHNY, CDR2 SVGAGI (reference sequence). CDR3 region: CASSYAGGPGANVLTF. The CDR3 nucleotides read TGTGCCAGCAGTTACGCAGGGGGCCCTGGGGCCAACGTCCTGACTTTC.

The chain employs TRBV2 and TRBJ2-3, with no clear D. Germline V gene sequence: CDR1 SNHLY, CDR2 FYNNEI. V shed 3 bases and J shed 0 bases, with 7 bases lying between them. This CDR3 is 14 amino acids long. CDR3: CASSEYTSTDTQYF. The CDR3 DNA reads TGTGCCAGCAGTGAGTATACTAGCACAGATACGCAGTATTTT.

The chain employs TRBV27 and TRBJ1-5, with 8 bases that match TRBD1. V dropped 5 bases and J dropped 1; count of bases not matched to a gene: 4. Looked up from germline, CDR1 is MNHEY and CDR2 is SMNVEV (reference sequence). CDR3 length equals 15 residues. CDR3 protein: CASSNRDRSNQPQHF. CDR3 DNA: TGTGCCAGCAGTAACCGGGACAGGAGCAATCAGCCCCAGCATTTT.

The chain couples TRBV6-6 to TRBJ1-2, with D tentatively TRBD1 (6 bases). V was pared by 0 bases and J by 7 bases, with 9 bases between. The CDR3 loop spans 13 amino acids. The germline V gene has CDR1 MNHNY and CDR2 SVGAGI (reference sequence). The CDR3 region is CASSYSQGSGYTF. In DNA, the CDR3 is TGTGCCAGCAGTTACTCCCAGGGGTCTGGCTACACCTTC.

This clone was picked up a small number of times. The genes are TRBV6-4 and TRBJ2-3; 9 bases align to TRBD2. This CDR3 contains 15 residues. Germline-derived CDR1 and CDR2 are MRHNA and SNTAGT. J was trimmed by 4 bases and V by 0 bases; bases with no gene match: 2. This CDR3 reads CASSDSAGGADTQYF. The CDR3 DNA reads TGTGCCAGCAGTGACTCGGCGGGGGGGGCAGATACGCAGTATTTT.

V gene TRBV29-1 combines with J gene TRBJ2-3, with TRBD2 matching 7 bases. The junction had 14 bases not matched to a gene; V was cut back by 8 bases and J by 0 bases. This CDR3 has 16 amino acids. Germline CDR1 reads SQVTM; CDR2 reads ANQGSEA. CDR3 sequence reads: CSSTRTLADSTDTQYF. DNA for the CDR3: TGCAGCAGCACCCGGACCCTAGCGGATAGCACAGATACGCAGTATTTT.

Points on this clone: Sequence at one end of the junction differs from germline and may be a read error. This rearrangement joins TRBV19 to TRBJ2-7, with 9 bases fitting TRBD1. The CDR3 is 14 residues long. CDR1 and CDR2 from the germline V gene are LNHDA and SQIVND (reference sequence). In nucleotides, the CDR3 is TGTGCCTGTAGTGCGGCGGGACAGGGCTACGAGCAGTACTTC. Protein sequence: CACSAAGQGYEQYF.

J is TRBJ2-3 and V is TRBV6-6; 8 bases agree with TRBD1. V shed 5 bases and J 7 bases; nucleotides not matched to a gene: 5. This CDR3 has 13 residues. Germline values: CDR1 MNHNY, CDR2 SVGAGI (reference sequence). The CDR3 coding sequence is TGTGCCAGCAGTCCATGGACAGGGAATACGCAGTATTTT. It is translated as CASSPWTGNTQYF.

The chain combines TRBV11-2 with TRBJ2-1, with 9 bases aligning to TRBD2. The junction had 8 bases not matched to a gene; V was cut back by 1 base and J by 10 bases. Germline CDR1 and CDR2: SGHAT and FQNNGV. The CDR3 spans 15 residues. CDR3 nucleotide sequence: TGTGCCAGCAGCTTAGCTAGCGGGGTGCAAAGCGAGCAGTTCTTC. Translating gives CASSLASGVQSEQFF.

The rearrangement joins TRBV7-9 to TRBJ1-2; possibly TRBD1 for D (6 bases). The germline V and J ends were trimmed by 2 bases and 8 bases, with 18 bases remaining between them. CDR3 length: 15 amino acids. CDR1 is SEHNR, CDR2 FQNEAQ, per germline (reference sequence). As DNA, the CDR3 is TGTGCCAGCAGCTTACCCGTGGGGGGGCTTAGCGGCTACACCTTC. It encodes CASSLPVGGLSGYTF. Filled out from reference TRBV7-9 and TRBJ1-2, the complete variable domain reads DTGVSQNPRHKITKRGQNVTFRCDPISEHNRLYWYRQTLGQGPEFLTYFQNEAQLEKSRLLSDRFSAERPKGSFSTLEIQRTEQGDSAMYLCASSLPVGGLSGYTFGSGTRLTVV.

The CDR3, as DNA: TGTGCCAGCAGCTTACAGGGGGCGTGGAATTCACCCCTCCACTTT. It codes for CASSLQGAWNSPLHF. The chain carries TRBV28 and TRBJ1-6; 9 positions agree with TRBD1. Germline V gene lookup returns CDR1 MDHEN and CDR2 SYDVKM. This CDR3 contains 15 residues. V dropped 6 bases and J dropped 7; count of bases not matched to a gene: 7.

The V gene is TRBV7-8, the J gene TRBJ1-2; TRBD1 agrees at 12 bases. Germline lookup yields CDR1 SGHVS and CDR2 FQNEAQ. V lost 1 base and J lost 8; bases outside the gene matches: 2. The CDR3 sequence is 14 residues long. The CDR3 sequence is CASSLDGTGGGYTF. DNA for the CDR3: TGTGCCAGCAGCTTAGATGGGACAGGGGGCGGCTACACCTTC.

V gene TRBV28 combines with J gene TRBJ1-5; D not resolved. Trimming pared 4 bases from V and 5 bases from J, leaving 18 bases between. Looked up from germline, CDR1 is MDHEN and CDR2 is SYDVKM. This CDR3 has 16 amino acids. The chain's CDR3 is CASSSAFEPGHQPQHF. Here the CDR3 DNA reads TGTGCCAGCAGTTCCGCCTTTGAACCAGGCCATCAGCCCCAGCATTTT.

The chain combines TRBV10-1 with TRBJ1-4; 10 bases align to TRBD1. CDR1 and CDR2 from the germline V gene are WNHNN and SYGVQD (reference sequence). CDR3 length equals 18 residues. V shed 0 bases, J shed 8 bases, and the junction held 12 bases outside the gene matches. The DNA of the CDR3 is TGCGCCAGCAGTGAGTCATGGCCGGTCGGGACAGGGGACGAAAAACTGTTTTTT. This codes for CASSESWPVGTGDEKLFF.

The CDR3 reads CASSAQQGVGPEAFF. The CDR3 DNA reads as TGTGCCAGCAGCGCACAACAGGGAGTTGGTCCTGAAGCTTTCTTT. This rearrangement joins TRBV7-9 to TRBJ1-1; D may be TRBD1 (6 bases). Germline loops: CDR1 SEHNR, CDR2 FQNEAQ (reference sequence). This CDR3 has 15 amino acids. The germline V and J ends were trimmed by 5 bases and 6 bases, with 19 bases remaining between them.

A remark on this clone: A junction end diverges from the germline sequence, so it may reflect a read error. The CDR3 protein is CASSLGVQGSAF. The CDR3 DNA reads TGTGCCAGCAGCTTAGGAGTTCAAGGGAGCGCCTTC. The chain links TRBV13 to TRBJ1-2; D ambiguous. This CDR3 has 12 residues. Germline CDR1 is PRHDT and CDR2 is FYEKMQ (reference sequence). Full variable domain (remainder filled in from reference TRBV13 and TRBJ1-2): AAGVIQSPRHLIKEKRETATLKCYPIPRHDTVYWYQQGPGQDPQFLISFYEKMQSDKGSIPDRFSAQQFSDYHSELNMSSLELGDSALYFCASSLGVQGSAFGSGTRLTVV.

This chain joins TRBV5-4 and TRBJ2-5; D ambiguous. The germline gives CDR1 SGHNT, CDR2 YYREEE (reference sequence). The V end lost 1 base, the J end lost 2 bases, and 9 bases lay between the germline ends. The CDR3 runs 14 residues. CDR3 sequence: CASSLIDSQETQYF. The CDR3 region has the DNA TGTGCCAGCAGCTTGATCGATAGTCAAGAGACCCAGTACTTC.

The CDR3 DNA sequence: TGTGCCAGCAGCGTAGGAGGCCTTCAAGAGACCCAGTACTTC. The encoded protein is CASSVGGLQETQYF. The V call is TRBV9, the J call TRBJ2-5; unclear D gene. Trimming shortened V by 0 bases and J by 2 bases, and 8 bases separated the two germline ends. Germline CDR1 reads SGDLS; CDR2 reads YYNGEE. The CDR3 totals 14 residues.

V gene TRBV7-9 combines with J gene TRBJ1-4; D remains ambiguous. The V end lost 3 bases, the J end lost 7 bases, and 15 bases lay between the germline ends. The CDR3 totals 15 residues. Looked up from germline, CDR1 is SEHNR and CDR2 is FQNEAQ (reference sequence). The CDR3 sequence: CASSLSPFGGEKLFF. The CDR3 DNA sequence: TGTGCCAGCAGCTTGTCCCCTTTTGGAGGTGAAAAACTGTTTTTT. The variable domain in full, with the rest retrieved from reference TRBV7-9 and TRBJ1-4, is DTGVSQNPRHKITKRGQNVTFRCDPISEHNRLYWYRQTLGQGPEFLTYFQNEAQLEKSRLLSDRFSAERPKGSFSTLEIQRTEQGDSAMYLCASSLSPFGGEKLFFGSGTQLSVL.

In this sample, this clone turned up a few times. The chain is built from TRBV6-6 and TRBJ2-1; D not certain. Germline CDR1 and CDR2: MNHNY and SVGAGI (reference sequence). Trimming took off 5 bases at V and 9 bases at J, with 8 bases between the two ends. The CDR3 has 11 amino acids. CDR3 residues: CASSHTGEQFF. The CDR3 coding sequence is TGTGCCAGCAGTCACACGGGTGAGCAGTTCTTC.